A single sample is the source of the 9 T cell receptor beta chains below, sequenced in a study of cytomegalovirus exposure and HLA in healthy donors. The PCR ran on 60 Vbeta and 13 Jbeta primers. TCRdb's copy holds only in-frame clones and misses some; the assay was immunoSEQ multiplex PCR. The sample comprises roughly 170,000 clones, roughly 85% of which are singletons, and 1.3% rests with the top ten. The sample taken for sequencing was PBMCs. The receptors were sampled from a man younger than 45 in good health and CMV-seronegative.

This chain uses TRBV9 with TRBJ2-1; D unclear. CDR3 length equals 14 residues. V lost 3 bases and J 8 bases, leaving 15 bases between the germline ends. Germline V gene data show CDR1 as SGDLS and CDR2 as YYNGEE. CDR3 sequence (DNA): TGTGCCAGCAGCGCCGGGTTTCCGGCCGATGAGCAGTTCTTC. Translation: CASSAGFPADEQFF.

The genes are TRBV7-6 and TRBJ2-7; no firm D call. Germline CDR1 is SGHVS and CDR2 is FNYEAQ. The CDR3 sequence is 15 residues long. V was clipped by 3 bases and J by 0 bases, with 12 bases between them. As DNA, the CDR3 is TGTGCCAGCAGCTTCGGCCGGGTGGGCTCCTACGAGCAGTACTTC. Amino acid sequence: CASSFGRVGSYEQYF.

This clone was counted only a few times. The chain recombines TRBV29-1 with TRBJ2-1; D possibly corresponds to TRBD1 (6 bases). Trimming left V 7 bases short and J 10 bases short, with 14 bases between. Germline CDR1 and CDR2: SQVTM and ANQGSEA. There are 11 residues in the CDR3. The CDR3 here is CSALPGQEQFF. DNA of the CDR3: TGCAGCGCCCTTCCGGGACAAGAGCAGTTCTTC.

This clone was seen once. CDR3 sequence: CASSLGQDKNIQYF. The CDR3 nucleotides are TGTGCCAGCAGCTTGGGACAGGATAAAAACATTCAGTACTTC. The chain has TRBV5-8 and TRBJ2-4; the D gene is possibly TRBD1 (6 bases). V was clipped by 0 bases and J by 4 bases, with 8 bases between them. The germline gives CDR1 SGHTS, CDR2 YDEGEE. The CDR3 is made up of 14 amino acids. Full variable domain (remainder filled in from reference TRBV5-8 and TRBJ2-4): EAGVTQSPTHLIKTRGQQATLRCSPISGHTSVYWYQQALGLGLQFLLWYDEGEERNRGNFPPRFSGRQFPNYSSELNVNALELEDSALYLCASSLGQDKNIQYFGAGTRLSVL.

The CDR3 loop is CASTGLAGEVDTQYF. CDR3 in DNA: TGTGCCAGCACGGGTCTAGCGGGAGAGGTAGATACGCAGTATTTT. The chain uses TRBV6-6 and TRBJ2-3; 10 bases line up with TRBD2. The CDR3 totals 15 residues. The V gene's germline CDR1 is MNHNY and CDR2 SVGAGI (reference sequence). Germline trimming cut 7 bases from V and 5 bases from J; bases unmatched to any gene: 9.

Worth noting for this clone: One junction end does not reproduce the germline sequence, and a read error may be involved. The identical CDR3 is also encoded by other nucleotide sequences in the sample. V and J are TRBV30 and TRBJ1-6; 8 bases agree with TRBD1. Germline V CDR1 and CDR2: GTSNPN, SVGIG (reference sequence). This CDR3 has 17 amino acids. CDR3 in amino acids: CAWSVGPGGSRNSPLHF. CDR3 bases: TGTGCCTGGAGTGTCGGGCCAGGGGGCTCCAGAAATTCCCCCCTCCACTTT.

The chain employs TRBV4-3 and TRBJ1-5; D is undetermined. Germline V CDR1 and CDR2: LGHNA, YSLEER. Trimming cost V 4 bases and J 2 bases, with 9 bases left between them. The CDR3 totals 14 residues. The CDR3 reads CASSPWTGNQPQHF. In DNA, the CDR3 is TGCGCCAGCAGCCCCTGGACTGGCAATCAGCCCCAGCATTTT.

The CDR3: CAWGRSSYEQYF. CDR3 DNA sequence: TGTGCCTGGGGGCGCAGCTCCTACGAGCAGTACTTC. The chain joins TRBV30 to TRBJ2-7; D is ambiguous. The length of the CDR3 is 12 residues. Trimming removed 5 bases from V and 0 bases from J, with 8 bases in between. Germline V gives CDR1 GTSNPN, CDR2 SVGIG (reference sequence). Combining the CDR3 with reference TRBV30 and TRBJ2-7 gives the whole variable domain SQTIHQWPATLVQPVGSPLSLECTVEGTSNPNLYWYRQAAGRGLQLLFYSVGIGQISSEVPQNLSASRPQDRQFILSSKKLLLSDSGFYLCAWGRSSYEQYFGPGTRLTVT.

V usage is TRBV7-9 and J usage is TRBJ1-1; the D is unclear. CDR3 length: 11 amino acids. V shed 2 bases and J shed 7 bases, with 5 bases lying between them. Per germline, CDR1 SEHNR and CDR2 FQNEAQ (reference sequence). This chain's CDR3 is CASSLFGEAFF. Here the CDR3 DNA reads TGTGCCAGCAGCTTATTCGGTGAAGCTTTCTTT.